This T cell receptor (beta chain) was captured by sequencing in a study of CD8 T cells in ankylosing spondylitis (dated by TCRdb to between 2016 and 2019). Background for the entire study: T cell receptor beta repertoires were profiled in healthy donors and ankylosing spondylitis patients so that disease-linked TCR variants could be found. Peripheral blood samples were taken, and synovial fluid was additionally collected from ankylosing spondylitis patients. The full study cohort comprised 25 ankylosing spondylitis patients and 110 or so healthy donors.

Notes on this clonotype: This clone's antigen is unknown. Base qualities are not recorded, but no much larger clone differs from it by a single base.

CDR3 length: 17 amino acids, cysteine to phenylalanine. Only the CDR3 DNA stays, 51 bases, in frame from base 1. V drops 4 bases and J drops 2 bases, leaving 17 bases in between. Via the germline V gene, CDR1 is MGHRA and CDR2 YSYEKL. TCRdb names Illumina HiSeq 2500 as the instrument used. Quantitative 5'-RACE with molecular barcodes was used to prepare TCR beta libraries. As for the original processing: Disease-linked TCR variants were identified with a new computational method built on a probabilistic model of VDJ rearrangement. The public reads were quality trimmed at Q25 with fastp and then assembled into clones with MiXCR by TCRdb, keeping productive beta chains. CDR3 protein sequences are deduplicated, and each keeps its most common genes and DNA. TCRdb's processing, not the authors' own work, is the source of the V and J calls. Present in this sample are approximately 140,000 distinct CDR3 sequences, under 45% of which were seen just once. The ten largest clones represent around 15% of the sample.

The paper's findings and limits, for the study overall: Some motif variants were previously reported in synovial fluid and blood of reactive arthritis patients, suggesting common disease-initiation mechanisms. The disease-linked clones were reported as significantly enriched in matched synovial fluid samples from ankylosing spondylitis patients. A TCR beta motif made up of several highly homologous amino acid variants appeared to be characteristic of blood from ankylosing spondylitis patients. A CD8+ phenotype was shown by the disease-linked clones, which were found at relatively low frequencies in peripheral blood.

Synovial fluid samples were paired with blood samples taken from the same ankylosing spondylitis patients. The source is a male donor with ankylosing spondylitis. The receptor chain draws on TRBV4-1 and TRBJ1-4; matching of 5 bases hints at TRBD1 as the D gene. Sequenced sample: synovial fluid, either unsorted or a sorted T cell fraction (not recorded which). CDR3 loop: CASSRGDGAATNEKLFF. The DNA sequence is TGCGCCAGCAGCCGGGGGGACGGGGCGGCGACTAATGAAAAACTGTTTTTT.